The present TCR beta chain was sequenced within a study of blood T cell repertoires in COVID-19. The germline V gene encodes CDR1 SGHAT and CDR2 FQNNGV. The ends were cut back, 5 bases at V and 5 bases at J, with 22 bases in the middle. This CDR3 comprises 18 residues. Sequenced by immunoSEQ multiplex PCR; TCRdb stores in-frame clones only, minus some. The sample includes 120,000 to 150,000 clones, about four fifths of them seen just once. Before they entered the study, exposed participants had met a COVID-19 case within 2 weeks. This clone was counted only a few times. Material for sequencing was PBMCs or T cells enriched from blood (not recorded which). This TCR came from a woman aged 45-65 years who had been exposed to COVID-19. V is TRBV11-2 and J is TRBJ1-6, with D possibly TRBD1 on 5 matching bases. CDR3 sequence: CASSPQTPWGSHNSPLHF. The DNA of the CDR3 is TGTGCCAGCAGCCCGCAGACCCCGTGGGGCAGCCATAATTCACCCCTCCACTTT.